This is a list of T cell receptor beta chains from one sample in a study of T cells after yellow fever vaccination. TCRdb itself ran the 5' RACE reads through MiXCR, one entry per CDR3 protein. The repertoire holds roughly 28,000 distinct CDR3 sequences, with 4.5% as singletons. The input for sequencing was PBMCs, either bulk or a sorted T-cell subset (CD4+, CD8+, memory, or dextramer-sorted; not recorded which), taken on the day of the yellow fever booster vaccination. Receptor source: a man in his late teens or twenties who received the YFV17D yellow fever vaccine. Each CDR3 is given with its conserved first and last residue. The order of the fields is J gene, V gene, D gene, clone size, CDR3 DNA, CDR3 protein. The D gene is left open where the match is weak. Size is stated for part of the rows, as once, few or many counts, or as a class when the clone is expanded.

>TRBJ2-1|TRBV6-2/TRBV6-3|.|many
TGTGCCAGCAGTTACTCGACCCCCCCTCGGAATGAGCAGTTCTTC
CASSYSTPPRNEQFF
>TRBJ1-5|TRBV5-1|.|many
TGCGCCAGCAGCCGGGACGGGAACAATCAGCCCCAGCATTTT
CASSRDGNNQPQHF
>TRBJ2-1|TRBV24-1|.|.
TGTGCCACCAGTGACACGGAGACTGGCTCCTACAATGAGCAGTTCTTC
CATSDTETGSYNEQFF
>TRBJ1-1|TRBV5-6|.|many
TGTGCCAGCAGCTTTGAGAGGGCCACTGAAGCTTTCTTT
CASSFERATEAFF
>TRBJ1-2|TRBV19|.|few
TGTGCCAGTAGTATAGATCATCTACGAACGCGGGGCGGCTACACCTTC
CASSIDHLRTRGGYTF
>TRBJ2-5|TRBV5-1|.|many
TGCGCCAGCAGCTGGACCGTCAGGCAAGAGACCCAGTACTTC
CASSWTVRQETQYF
>TRBJ2-7|TRBV12-3/TRBV12-4|.|many
TGTGCCAGCAGTTTAAACTGGGATGCCTACGAGCAGTACTTC
CASSLNWDAYEQYF
>TRBJ2-1|TRBV6-2/TRBV6-3|TRBD2|many
TGTGCCAGCAGTTACCGCGGGCGGGGGGACTTAGGCAATGAGCAGTTCTTC
CASSYRGRGDLGNEQFF
>TRBJ2-4|TRBV20-1|.|many
TGCAGTGCTGGGACGGGGCCCTTAGCCAAAAACATTCAGTACTTC
CSAGTGPLAKNIQYF
>TRBJ1-1|TRBV6-2/TRBV6-3|TRBD1|many
TGTGCCAGCGCTTTACAGGGGCTCACTGAAGCTTTCTTT
CASALQGLTEAFF
>TRBJ2-7|TRBV20-1|.|many
TGCAGTGCTAGAGATGTGAACCGGGACTCTACTATTTACGAGCAGTACTTC
CSARDVNRDSTIYEQYF
>TRBJ1-5|TRBV7-2|.|many
TGTGCCAGCAGCTTGTGGCACTCGGGACAAAGCAATCAGCCCCAGCATTTT
CASSLWHSGQSNQPQHF
>TRBJ2-1|TRBV4-1|.|many
TGCGCCAGCGGGGGGGCCTACAGTGAGCAGTTCTTC
CASGGAYSEQFF
>TRBJ2-3|TRBV24-1|.|many
TGTGCCACCAGTGACCAAGACTCCATCGATACGCAGTATTTT
CATSDQDSIDTQYF
>TRBJ2-3|TRBV28|.|.
TGTGCCAGCAGTCCCTACTTAACGGACAATACGCAGTATTTT
CASSPYLTDNTQYF
>TRBJ2-5|TRBV12-3/TRBV12-4|.|many
TGTGCCAGCAGATATACCGGGAGCCAAGAGACCCAGTACTTC
CASRYTGSQETQYF
>TRBJ2-3|TRBV7-2|.|.
TGTGCCAGCAACACGGGGGGCTCGACAGATACGCAGTATTTT
CASNTGGSTDTQYF
>TRBJ2-3|TRBV9|.|many
TGTGCCAGCAGCCCAAACACAGATACGCAGTATTTT
CASSPNTDTQYF
>TRBJ1-1|TRBV29-1|.|many
TGCAGCGTTCGGAGGCAGTCGAACACTGAAGCTTTCTTT
CSVRRQSNTEAFF
>TRBJ2-6|TRBV4-3|.|medium-sized
TGCGCCAGCAGCCAAGAAGGGAGCTCTGGGGCCAACGTCCTGACTTTC
CASSQEGSSGANVLTF
>TRBJ2-7|TRBV12-3/TRBV12-4|TRBD1|many
TGTGCCAGCAGGATACAGGGGTTCCACGAGCAGTACTTC
CASRIQGFHEQYF
>TRBJ2-1|TRBV6-5|TRBD1|many
TGTGCCAGCAGTTACTCGTATCCACCGGGACAGGGAAACTACAATGAGCAGTTCTTC
CASSYSYPPGQGNYNEQFF
>TRBJ2-6|TRBV6-4|.|many
TGTGCCAGCAGTGGGGGGGCTGGGGCCAACGTCCTGACTTTC
CASSGGAGANVLTF
>TRBJ2-5|TRBV5-1|.|many
TGCGCCAGCAGCTTGGAAGTGGGCCCTCAAGAGACCCAGTACTTC
CASSLEVGPQETQYF
>TRBJ2-7|TRBV19|TRBD1|many
TGTGCCAGTAGTGGTAGACCGGGACAGACCTACGAGCAGTACTTC
CASSGRPGQTYEQYF
>TRBJ2-5|TRBV20-1|.|medium-sized
TGCAGTGCTACGTGGGTTGAAGAGACCCAGTACTTC
CSATWVEETQYF
>TRBJ1-2|TRBV7-9|TRBD1|many
TGTGCCAGCAGCGACGGACAGGGGGCTGATGGCTACACCTTC
CASSDGQGADGYTF
>TRBJ1-5|TRBV6-6|.|many
TGTGCCAGCAGTTACTCGAATGCCGGCTACAATCAGCCCCAGCATTTT
CASSYSNAGYNQPQHF
>TRBJ2-7|TRBV5-1|.|many
TGCGCCAGCAGCCCGGACAACTCCTACGAGCAGTACTTC
CASSPDNSYEQYF
>TRBJ2-3|TRBV12-3/TRBV12-4|TRBD1|many
TGTGCCAGCAGTTTGGTAACAGGGGGAGATACGCAGTATTTT
CASSLVTGGDTQYF
>TRBJ1-3|TRBV4-2|.|many
TGTGCCAGCAGCGACCGAGGGAGCTCTGGAAACACCATATATTTT
CASSDRGSSGNTIYF
>TRBJ2-3|TRBV29-1|.|many
TGCAGCGTTGAACCCGATCCGGGAGATACGCAGTATTTT
CSVEPDPGDTQYF
>TRBJ1-5|TRBV20-1|.|many
TGCAGTGCTAGGGGGCACGGCAATCAGCCCCAGCATTTT
CSARGHGNQPQHF
>TRBJ2-5|TRBV29-1|.|many
TGCAGCGTTGAAGGCCGACTGTCTAGGTTGGAGACCCAGTACTTC
CSVEGRLSRLETQYF
>TRBJ2-1|TRBV18|TRBD2|few
TGTGCCAGCTCATCCGGGACTAGCGGGGGGAGCTCCTACAATGAGCAGTTCTTC
CASSSGTSGGSSYNEQFF
>TRBJ2-7|TRBV7-3|.|many
TGTGCCAGCAGCTTAACGCCGGGACGCAACTCCTACGAGCAGTACTTC
CASSLTPGRNSYEQYF
>TRBJ2-2|TRBV7-6|.|many
TGTGCCAGCAGATCCCGACAGGAGCTCACCGGGGAGCTGTTTTTT
CASRSRQELTGELFF
>TRBJ1-1|TRBV20-1|.|many
TGCAGTGCTAGAGCTCCAGCGGGACTTGAAGCTTTCTTT
CSARAPAGLEAFF
>TRBJ2-2|TRBV27|.|few
TGTGCCAGCAGTTTATCGTGGGGAGGCGGGGAGCTGTTTTTT
CASSLSWGGGELFF
>TRBJ2-6|TRBV28|.|.
TGTGCCAGCTCAATTTTCTCTGGGGCCAACGTCCTGACTTTC
CASSIFSGANVLTF
>TRBJ1-5|TRBV12-3/TRBV12-4|.|many
TGTGCCAGCAGTCCGGGGACCGATCAGCCCCAGCATTTT
CASSPGTDQPQHF
>TRBJ2-1|TRBV7-9|TRBD1|many
TGTGCCAGCAGCCTTCGACAGGGTTGGTCGTACAATGAGCAGTTCTTC
CASSLRQGWSYNEQFF
>TRBJ2-3|TRBV7-3|.|many
TGTGCCAGCAGCCTATACAGCTTAGATACGCAGTATTTT
CASSLYSLDTQYF
>TRBJ2-2|TRBV4-3|.|many
TGCGCCAGCAGCCAGGGGGCGGGCGGGGAGCTGTTTTTT
CASSQGAGGELFF
>TRBJ2-7|TRBV25-1|TRBD1|many
TGTGCCACCAGTGGGGACAGGGGGTCCTACGAGCAGTACTTC
CATSGDRGSYEQYF
>TRBJ1-3|TRBV7-3|.|many
TGTGCCAGCAGCCCCGGACAGAATGGAAACACCATATATTTT
CASSPGQNGNTIYF
>TRBJ2-7|TRBV7-9|.|many
TGTGCCAGCAGCTTAGCAGGGCCCTCCTCCTACGAGCAGTACTTC
CASSLAGPSSYEQYF
>TRBJ1-2|TRBV5-5|.|few
TGTGCCAGCAGCTTGGAAGTGTTCGGTGGCTACACCTTC
CASSLEVFGGYTF
>TRBJ1-6|TRBV20-1|TRBD1|many
TGCAGTGCTAGCAGGGGGCCAAGGGGTTCACCCCTCCACTTT
CSASRGPRGSPLHF
>TRBJ2-3|TRBV20-1|TRBD1|many
TGCAGTGCTAGACCTAGACAGGGTGGCACAGATACGCAGTATTTT
CSARPRQGGTDTQYF